The source of this T cell receptor (beta chain) is a study of cytomegalovirus exposure and HLA in healthy donors. A multiplex PCR was run with 60 Vbeta primers and 13 Jbeta primers. Libraries were prepared by immunoSEQ multiplex PCR; TCRdb keeps only in-frame clonotypes and omits some of them. This table holds some 180,000 clones, roughly 68% found once. CDR1 and CDR2 (germline): SGHAT, FQNNGV. V gave up 5 bases and J gave up 3 bases, with 14 bases separating them. The CDR3 loop spans 14 amino acids. V usage is TRBV11-2 and J usage is TRBJ2-7, with D perhaps TRBD1 (8 bases). The sequencing sample was made of PBMCs. The sequence was obtained from a woman in her twenties or thirties in good health and CMV-seronegative. CDR3 amino acids: CASSPTGGGYEQYF. CDR3 nucleotide sequence: TGTGCCAGCAGCCCTACAGGGGGGGGCTACGAGCAGTACTTC.